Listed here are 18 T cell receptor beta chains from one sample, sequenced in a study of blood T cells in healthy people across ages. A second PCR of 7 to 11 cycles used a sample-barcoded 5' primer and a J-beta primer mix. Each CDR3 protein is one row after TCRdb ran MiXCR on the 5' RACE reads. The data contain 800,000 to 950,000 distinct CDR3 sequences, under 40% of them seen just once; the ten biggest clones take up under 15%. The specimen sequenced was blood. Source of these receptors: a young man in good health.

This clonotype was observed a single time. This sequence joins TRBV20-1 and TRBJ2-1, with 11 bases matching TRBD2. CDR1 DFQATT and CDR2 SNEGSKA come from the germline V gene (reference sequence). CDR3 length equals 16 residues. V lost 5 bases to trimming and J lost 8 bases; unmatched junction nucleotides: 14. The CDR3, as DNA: TGCAGTGCTCCCTCCTTGGGGCTAGCGGGAGGCTATGAGCAGTTCTTC. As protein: CSAPSLGLAGGYEQFF.

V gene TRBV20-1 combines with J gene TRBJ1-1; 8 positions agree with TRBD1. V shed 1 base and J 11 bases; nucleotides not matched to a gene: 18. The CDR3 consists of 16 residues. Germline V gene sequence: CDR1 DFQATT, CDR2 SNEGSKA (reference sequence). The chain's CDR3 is CSARGDRGRRGLHAFF. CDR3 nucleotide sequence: TGCAGTGCTAGAGGAGACAGGGGCAGGCGTGGGTTACACGCTTTCTTT.

CDR3 sequence: CSAPRTSGGFYNEQYF. The DNA for the CDR3 is TGCAGTGCTCCACGGACTAGCGGGGGATTTTACAATGAGCAGTACTTC. This chain joins TRBV20-1 and TRBJ2-1; TRBD2 agrees at 13 bases. The J call is in doubt because the DNA end fits TRBJ2-7 better. This CDR3 contains 16 residues. Looked up from germline, CDR1 is DFQATT and CDR2 is SNEGSKA (reference sequence).

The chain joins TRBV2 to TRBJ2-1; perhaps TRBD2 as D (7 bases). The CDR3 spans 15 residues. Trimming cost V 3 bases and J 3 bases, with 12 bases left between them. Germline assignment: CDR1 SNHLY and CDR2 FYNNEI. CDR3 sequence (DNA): TGTGCCAGCAGTGACGGCGGGGGCCTCTACAATGAGCAGTTCTTC. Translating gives CASSDGGGLYNEQFF. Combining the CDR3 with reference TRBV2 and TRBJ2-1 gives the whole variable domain EPEVTQTPSHQVTQMGQEVILRCVPISNHLYFYWYRQILGQKVEFLVSFYNNEISEKSEIFDDQFSVERPDGSNFTLKIRSTKLEDSAMYFCASSDGGGLYNEQFFGPGTRLTVL.

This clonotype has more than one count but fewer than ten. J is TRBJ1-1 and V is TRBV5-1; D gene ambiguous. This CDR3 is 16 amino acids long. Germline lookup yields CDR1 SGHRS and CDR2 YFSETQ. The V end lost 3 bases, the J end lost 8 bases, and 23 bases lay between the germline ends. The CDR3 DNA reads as TGCGCCAGCAGCTGGACGGTTATCCTGGGCTCATCGGAAGCTTTCTTT. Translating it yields CASSWTVILGSSEAFF.

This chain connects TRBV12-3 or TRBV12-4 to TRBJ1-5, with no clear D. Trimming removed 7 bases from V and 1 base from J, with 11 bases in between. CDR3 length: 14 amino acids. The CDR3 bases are TGTGCCAGCAAACGGACGAGAAGCAATCAGCCCCAGCATTTT. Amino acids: CASKRTRSNQPQHF.

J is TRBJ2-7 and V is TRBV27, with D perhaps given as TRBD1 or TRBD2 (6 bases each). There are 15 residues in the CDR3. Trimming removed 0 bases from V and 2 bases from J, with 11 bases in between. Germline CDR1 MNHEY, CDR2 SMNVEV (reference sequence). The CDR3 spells CASSLSGGPTYEQYF. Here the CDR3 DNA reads TGTGCCAGCAGTTTATCGGGGGGCCCCACCTACGAGCAGTACTTC.

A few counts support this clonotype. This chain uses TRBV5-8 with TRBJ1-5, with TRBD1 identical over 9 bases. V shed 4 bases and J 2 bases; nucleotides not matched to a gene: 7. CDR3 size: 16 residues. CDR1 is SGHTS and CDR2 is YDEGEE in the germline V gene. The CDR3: CASSGGQGGRNQPQHF. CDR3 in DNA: TGTGCCAGCAGCGGGGGACAGGGAGGACGCAATCAGCCCCAGCATTTT.

For the CDR3, the DNA is TGTGCCAGCAGCTTGCCGGACAGCTACGAGCAGTACTTC. Residues: CASSLPDSYEQYF. The rearrangement uses TRBV7-9 and TRBJ2-7; a weak D match, TRBD1 (6 bases). Deletions cut 3 bases from V and 3 bases from J, with 9 bases between. CDR1 is SEHNR, CDR2 FQNEAQ, per germline (reference sequence). This CDR3 contains 13 residues.

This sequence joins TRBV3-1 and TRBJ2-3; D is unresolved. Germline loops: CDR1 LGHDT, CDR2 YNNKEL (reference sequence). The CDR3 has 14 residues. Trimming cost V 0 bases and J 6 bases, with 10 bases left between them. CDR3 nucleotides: TGTGCCAGCAGCCAAGACGCGACGGCGGATACGCAGTATTTT. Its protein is CASSQDATADTQYF.

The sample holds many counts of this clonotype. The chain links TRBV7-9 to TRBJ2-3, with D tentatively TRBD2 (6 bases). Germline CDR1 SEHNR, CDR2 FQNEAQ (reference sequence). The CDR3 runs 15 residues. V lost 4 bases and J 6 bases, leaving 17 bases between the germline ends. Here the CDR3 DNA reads TGTGCCAGCAGCTCCCGGCTAGCGAGTTCTGATACGCAGTATTTT. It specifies CASSSRLASSDTQYF.

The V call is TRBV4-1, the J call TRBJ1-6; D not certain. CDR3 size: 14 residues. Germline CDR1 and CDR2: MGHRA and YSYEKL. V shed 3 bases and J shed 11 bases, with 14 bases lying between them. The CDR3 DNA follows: TGCGCCAGCAGCCAGGAGGGAAGGGAAACACCCCTCCACTTT. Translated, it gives CASSQEGRETPLHF.

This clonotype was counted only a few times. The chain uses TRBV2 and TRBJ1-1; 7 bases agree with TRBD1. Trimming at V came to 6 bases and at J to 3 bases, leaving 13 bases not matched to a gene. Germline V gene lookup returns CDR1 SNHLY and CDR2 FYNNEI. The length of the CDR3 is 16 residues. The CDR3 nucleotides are TGTGCCAGCAGCCCCTCCCTGCGGGACAGACACACTGAAGCTTTCTTT. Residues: CASSPSLRDRHTEAFF.

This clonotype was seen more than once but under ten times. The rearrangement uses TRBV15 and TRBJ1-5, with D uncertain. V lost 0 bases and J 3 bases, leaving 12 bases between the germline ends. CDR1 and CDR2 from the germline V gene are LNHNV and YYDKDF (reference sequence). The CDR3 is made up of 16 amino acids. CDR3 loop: CATSRDLGSFNQPQHF. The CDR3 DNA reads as TGTGCCACCAGCAGAGATCTCGGCAGCTTCAATCAGCCCCAGCATTTT.

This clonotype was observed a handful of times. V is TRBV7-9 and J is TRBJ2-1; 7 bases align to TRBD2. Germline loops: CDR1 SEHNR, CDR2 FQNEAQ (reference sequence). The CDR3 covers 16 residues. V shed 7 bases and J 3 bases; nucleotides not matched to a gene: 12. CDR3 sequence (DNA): TGTGCCAGCACTTACCCGGCTAGCGGCCTCTACAATGAGCAGTTCTTC. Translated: CASTYPASGLYNEQFF.

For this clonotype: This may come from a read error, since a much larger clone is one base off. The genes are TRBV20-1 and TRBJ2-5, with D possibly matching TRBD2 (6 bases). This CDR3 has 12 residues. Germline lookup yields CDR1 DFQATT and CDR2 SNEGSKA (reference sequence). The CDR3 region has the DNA TGCAGGGCGCGGAGGGACCGAGAGACCCAGTACTTC. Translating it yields CRARRDRETQYF.

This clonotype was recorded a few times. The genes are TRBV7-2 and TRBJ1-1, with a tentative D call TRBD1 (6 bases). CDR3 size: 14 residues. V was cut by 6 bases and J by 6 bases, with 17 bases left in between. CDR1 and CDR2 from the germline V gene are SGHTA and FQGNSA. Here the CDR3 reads CASSLQGIGAEAFF. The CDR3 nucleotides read TGTGCCAGCAGTTTACAGGGTATCGGGGCTGAAGCTTTCTTT.

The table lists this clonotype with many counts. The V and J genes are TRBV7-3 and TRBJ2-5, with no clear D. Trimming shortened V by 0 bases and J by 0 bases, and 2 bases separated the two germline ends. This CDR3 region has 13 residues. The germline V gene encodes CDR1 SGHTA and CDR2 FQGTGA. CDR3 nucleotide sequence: TGTGCCAGCAGCTTAACGTACCAAGAGACCCAGTACTTC. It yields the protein CASSLTYQETQYF.